A single sample is the source of the 6 T cell receptor beta chains below, sequenced in a study of blood T cell repertoires in COVID-19. Generated by immunoSEQ multiplex PCR, the TCRdb table keeps only in-frame clones and is missing some. This table has about 330,000 clones, around 87% appearing once. Material: PBMCs or T cells enriched from blood (not recorded which). The receptors originated from a woman aged 25 to 39 who had recovered from COVID-19.

The rearrangement joins TRBV19 to TRBJ1-6, with no clear D. The germline CDR1 and CDR2 sequences are LNHDA and SQIVND (reference sequence). The CDR3 covers 13 residues. Deletions cut 5 bases from V and 8 bases from J, with 10 bases between. CDR3 protein: CASSYVGYSPLHF. CDR3 nucleotides: TGTGCCAGTAGTTACGTCGGTTATTCACCCCTCCACTTT.

This chain joins TRBV5-6 and TRBJ1-2; unclear D gene. The germline V gene has CDR1 SGHDT and CDR2 YYEEEE. The germline V and J ends were trimmed by 0 bases and 8 bases, with 20 bases remaining between them. The CDR3 sequence is 16 residues long. The CDR3 DNA is TGTGCCAGCAGCTTGGCCGGATGGCAGTCGGCGGGAGGCTACACCTTC. As protein: CASSLAGWQSAGGYTF.

The chain uses TRBV27 and TRBJ2-5; perhaps TRBD1 as D (6 bases). Germline V gene data show CDR1 as MNHEY and CDR2 as SMNVEV (reference sequence). The CDR3 covers 13 residues. The germline V and J ends were trimmed by 5 bases and 5 bases, with 12 bases remaining between them. CDR3 DNA: TGTGCCAGCAGTCAACAGGGATCGGAGACCCAGTACTTC. Protein: CASSQQGSETQYF.

The chain employs TRBV3-1 (or the pseudogene TRBV3-2) and TRBJ1-3, with 10 bases lining up with TRBD1. After removal of 2 bases from V and 4 bases from J, the junction contained 14 bases not matched to a gene. Germline values: CDR1 LGHDT, CDR2 YNNKEL (reference sequence). This CDR3 is 19 amino acids long. The CDR3 here is CASSQPPFWDRGSGNTIYF. As DNA, the CDR3 is TGTGCCAGCAGCCAACCCCCGTTTTGGGACAGGGGATCGGGAAACACCATATATTTT.

The V call is TRBV7-9, the J call TRBJ2-3; D is unclear. V was cut by 6 bases and J by 6 bases, with 4 bases left in between. Per the germline V gene, CDR1 is SEHNR and CDR2 is FQNEAQ (reference sequence). The CDR3 covers 10 residues. CDR3 coding DNA: TGTGCCAGCAGTCTGGATACGCAGTATTTT. As protein: CASSLDTQYF. Combining the CDR3 with reference TRBV7-9 and TRBJ2-3 gives the whole variable domain DTGVSQNPRHKITKRGQNVTFRCDPISEHNRLYWYRQTLGQGPEFLTYFQNEAQLEKSRLLSDRFSAERPKGSFSTLEIQRTEQGDSAMYLCASSLDTQYFGPGTRLTVL.

The rearrangement links TRBV3-1 (or the pseudogene TRBV3-2) to TRBJ1-4, with D hard to call. The V end lost 10 bases, the J end lost 7 bases, and 16 bases lay between the germline ends. The V gene's germline CDR1 is LGHDT and CDR2 YNNKEL (reference sequence). The CDR3 contains 13 residues. CDR3 in amino acids: CATYSSSFEKLFF. In DNA form, the CDR3 reads TGTGCCACCTACAGCTCTTCCTTTGAAAAACTGTTTTTT.